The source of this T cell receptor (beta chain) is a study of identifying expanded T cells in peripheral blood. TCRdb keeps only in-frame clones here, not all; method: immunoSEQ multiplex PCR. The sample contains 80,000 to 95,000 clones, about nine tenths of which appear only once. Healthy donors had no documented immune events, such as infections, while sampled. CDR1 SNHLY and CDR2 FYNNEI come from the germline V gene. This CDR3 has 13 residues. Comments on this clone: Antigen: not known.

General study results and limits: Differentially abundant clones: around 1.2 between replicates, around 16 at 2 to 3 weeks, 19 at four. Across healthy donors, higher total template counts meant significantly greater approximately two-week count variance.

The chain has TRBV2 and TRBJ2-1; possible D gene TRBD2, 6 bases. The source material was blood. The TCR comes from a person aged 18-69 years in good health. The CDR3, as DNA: TGTGCTTCGGGGGTTAGCTCCTACAATGAGCAGTTCTTC. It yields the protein CASGVSSYNEQFF.